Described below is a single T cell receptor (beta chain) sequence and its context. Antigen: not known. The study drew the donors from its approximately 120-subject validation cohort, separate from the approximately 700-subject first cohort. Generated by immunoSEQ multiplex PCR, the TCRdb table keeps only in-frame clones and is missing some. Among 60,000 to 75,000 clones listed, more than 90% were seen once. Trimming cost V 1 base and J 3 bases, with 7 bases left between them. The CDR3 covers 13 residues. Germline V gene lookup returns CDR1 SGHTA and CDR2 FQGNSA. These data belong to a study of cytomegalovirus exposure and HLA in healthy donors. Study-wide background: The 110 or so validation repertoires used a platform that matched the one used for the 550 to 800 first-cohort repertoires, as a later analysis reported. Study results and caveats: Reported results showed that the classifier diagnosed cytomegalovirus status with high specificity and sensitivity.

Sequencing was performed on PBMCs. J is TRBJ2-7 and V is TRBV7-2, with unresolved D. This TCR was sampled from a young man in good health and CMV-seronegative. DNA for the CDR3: TGTGCCAGCAGCTTAGATAGGAGCTACGAGCAGTACTTC. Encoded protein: CASSLDRSYEQYF.